The clone carrying this TCR beta chain appeared a single time. Donors came from a validation cohort of over a hundred subjects, distinct from the first 666-subject cohort. Profiled with immunoSEQ multiplex PCR; TCRdb holds only in-frame clones, not every one. The profile shows roughly 180,000 clones, 86% of them singletons. The data originate from a study of cytomegalovirus exposure and HLA in healthy donors. The clonotype comes from a young man in good health and CMV-seropositive. The sample was PBMCs.

The CDR3 region has the DNA TGTGCCAGCAGTTGGAGCGGGAGCTCCTACAATGAGCAGTTCTTC. Residues: CASSWSGSSYNEQFF. The chain is built from TRBV27 and TRBJ2-1; TRBD2 agrees at 8 bases. The CDR3 extends over 15 amino acids. Germline loops: CDR1 MNHEY, CDR2 SMNVEV (reference sequence). V was pared by 4 bases and J by 0 bases, with 2 bases of the junction left unmatched.